This T cell receptor (beta chain) was found in a study of cytomegalovirus exposure and HLA in healthy donors. V lost 6 bases and J lost 2, with 11 bases in between. The CDR3 extends over 14 amino acids. CDR1 and CDR2 from the germline V gene are MNHEY and SVGAGI. Separate from the roughly 630-subject first cohort was the approximately 130-subject validation cohort, to which the donors belonged. Study-wide results and limits: According to reports, the classifier identified cytomegalovirus status with high specificity and sensitivity. The authors enumerated around 150 TCR beta chains as linked to cytomegalovirus. Despite most TCR sequences being rare, some public TCRs occurred in many donors.

Method: immunoSEQ multiplex PCR; TCRdb's copy keeps in-frame clones and lacks some. The sample lists around 130,000 clones, 85% to 90% occurring once. With respect to this clone: Its specificity is unknown.

The chain carries TRBV6-5 and TRBJ2-1, with D possibly matching TRBD2 (5 bases). The sequencing sample was made of PBMCs. The TCR sequence derives from a young man in good health and CMV-seronegative. The CDR3 is CASREGYAYNEQFF. CDR3 sequence (DNA): TGTGCCAGCAGAGAGGGCTACGCCTACAATGAGCAGTTCTTC.